The 23 T cell receptor beta chains reported below all come from one sample, sequenced in a study of early T cells in non-severe SARS-CoV-2 infection. TCRdb recomputed calls from the 5' RACE reads with MiXCR, one row per CDR3 protein. The table has tens of thousands of distinct CDR3 sequences, approximately 7.9% seen once. The sample consisted of whole blood, taken at baseline. These receptors originate from an adult who was a healthcare worker with PCR-confirmed SARS-CoV-2 infection or an uninfected control (not recorded which).

The gene calls are TRBV6-5 and TRBJ2-7; maybe TRBD1 (6 bases). V was clipped by 7 bases and J by 9 bases, with 19 bases between them. The germline V gene encodes CDR1 MNHEY and CDR2 SVGAGI. The CDR3 extends over 13 amino acids. The CDR3 DNA is TGTGCCAGCAAAACCACAGGGCGCCAGGGGCAGTACTTC. Its protein product is CASKTTGRQGQYF.

This clonotype occurred a few times. V is TRBV3-1 and J is TRBJ1-3; unclear D gene. V was clipped by 6 bases and J by 0 bases, with 9 bases between them. CDR3 length equals 14 residues. Germline V gene data show CDR1 as LGHDT and CDR2 as YNNKEL (reference sequence). The CDR3 DNA follows: TGTGCCAGCAGACGTACAGTCTCTGGAAACACCATATATTTT. Translating gives CASRRTVSGNTIYF.

This clonotype was seen many times. V is TRBV27 and J is TRBJ1-2, with 12 bases that match TRBD1. Germline values: CDR1 MNHEY, CDR2 SMNVEV (reference sequence). This CDR3 region has 14 residues. Trimming cost V 4 bases and J 8 bases; bases outside gene matches: 5. The CDR3 spells CASSWDRGQKGYTF. The DNA for the CDR3 is TGTGCCAGCAGTTGGGACAGGGGGCAAAAGGGCTACACCTTC.

This CDR3 is CASSNPQGHEQYF. The CDR3 coding sequence is TGTGCCAGCAGTAACCCCCAGGGACACGAGCAGTACTTC. The chain has TRBV6-6 and TRBJ2-7; tentatively, D is TRBD1 or TRBD2 (5 bases each). Germline V CDR1 and CDR2: MNHNY, SVGAGI (reference sequence). This CDR3 has 13 residues. The germline V and J ends were trimmed by 5 bases and 5 bases, with 13 bases remaining between them.

This chain uses TRBV5-6 with TRBJ2-7, with D perhaps TRBD2 (6 bases). The CDR3 is 14 residues long. Trimming removed 2 bases from V and 1 base from J, with 10 bases in between. Germline values: CDR1 SGHDT, CDR2 YYEEEE. CDR3 coding DNA: TGTGCCAGCAGCTTCGGTCGGGGGTCCTACGAGCAGTACTTC. This encodes CASSFGRGSYEQYF.

This clonotype was counted at least ten times. The rearrangement uses TRBV4-3 and TRBJ1-6; 7 bases align to TRBD1. V was pared by 0 bases and J by 8 bases, with 7 bases of the junction left unmatched. Germline V gene sequence: CDR1 LGHNA, CDR2 YSLEER. The CDR3 is made up of 16 amino acids. In DNA, the CDR3 is TGCGCCAGCAGCCAAGATGCACAGGGGACCCATTCACCCCTCCACTTT. Translation gives CASSQDAQGTHSPLHF.

This clonotype was picked up many times. This rearrangement joins TRBV5-1 to TRBJ2-1, with D possibly matching TRBD2 (6 bases). The CDR3 sequence is 14 residues long. The germline V and J ends were trimmed by 3 bases and 7 bases, with 14 bases remaining between them. Germline V CDR1 and CDR2: SGHRS, YFSETQ. The DNA of the CDR3 is TGCGCCAGCAGCTGGGGGGTAGGTTGGAATGAGCAGTTCTTC. This sequence encodes CASSWGVGWNEQFF.

This clonotype has more than one count but fewer than ten. The rearrangement joins TRBV28 to TRBJ1-1; D is unclear. CDR3 length equals 15 residues. V shed 5 bases and J shed 3 bases, with 16 bases lying between them. Germline values: CDR1 MDHEN, CDR2 SYDVKM. CDR3 protein: CASSPRASGHTEAFF. CDR3 DNA: TGTGCCAGCAGTCCCCGCGCTTCGGGTCACACTGAAGCTTTCTTT.

The chain has TRBV30 and TRBJ1-2; D gene uncertain. The V and J ends lost 2 bases and 4 bases respectively, with 5 bases between them. CDR3 length equals 11 residues. Germline CDR1 reads GTSNPN; CDR2 reads SVGIG (reference sequence). The CDR3 here is CAWSPGYGYTF. The CDR3 nucleotides read TGTGCCTGGAGTCCGGGCTATGGCTACACCTTC.

This clonotype was counted at least ten times. The CDR3 DNA is TGTGCCATCAGTGTCCCAGGAGCCTACGAGCAGTACTTC. This sequence encodes CAISVPGAYEQYF. The chain has TRBV10-3 and TRBJ2-7; the D is unclear. The CDR3 extends over 13 amino acids. Looked up from germline, CDR1 is ENHRY and CDR2 is SYGVKD. Trimming cost V 4 bases and J 2 bases, with 9 bases left between them.

Comment on this clonotype: The germline gene is not matched at one end of the junction; a read error may be the cause. The J gene is TRBJ2-5, the V gene TRBV20-1; 7 nucleotides align to TRBD1. CDR3 size: 16 residues. Per germline, CDR1 DFQATT and CDR2 SNEGSKA (reference sequence). CDR3 nucleotide sequence: TGCAGTGCTAGACCTACGGGACAGATCCTTTCCCAGACCCAGTACTTT. Protein sequence: CSARPTGQILSQTQYF.

This clonotype occurred a few times. V and J are TRBV7-6 and TRBJ1-3; TRBD1 might be the D (5 bases). CDR3 length: 16 amino acids. The germline CDR1 and CDR2 sequences are SGHVS and FNYEAQ. V was shortened by 5 bases and J by 0 bases, with 14 bases between the two germline ends. Here the CDR3 reads CASSLTQERSGNTIYF. CDR3 coding DNA: TGTGCCAGCAGCCTCACACAGGAGCGCTCTGGAAACACCATATATTTT.

In its sample, this clonotype was seen many times. Here the CDR3 DNA reads TGTGCCAGCAGCTCCCTTAGGACAGGGGGTCGTGGCTACACCTTC. As protein: CASSSLRTGGRGYTF. The chain combines TRBV5-5 with TRBJ1-2, with 10 bases fitting TRBD1. Trimming took 3 bases from V and 7 from J; bases not matched to a gene: 9. The CDR3 has 15 amino acids. Germline V CDR1 and CDR2: SGHKS, YYEKEE (reference sequence).

This clonotype has only a few counts. The chain combines TRBV18 with TRBJ1-1, with D possibly matching TRBD1 (6 bases). Trimming shortened V by 6 bases and J by 0 bases, and 17 bases separated the two germline ends. The germline CDR1 and CDR2 sequences are KGHSH and LQKENI. This CDR3 comprises 16 residues. CDR3 DNA: TGTGCCAGCTCCCAAGACAGGATGGAAATGAACACTGAAGCTTTCTTT. Translated, it gives CASSQDRMEMNTEAFF. Full variable domain (rest looked up from reference TRBV18 and TRBJ1-1): NAGVMQNPRHLVRRRGQEARLRCSPMKGHSHVYWYRQLPEEGLKFMVYLQKENIIDESGMPKERFSAEFPKEGPSILRIQQVVRGDSAAYFCASSQDRMEMNTEAFFGQGTRLTVV.

This clonotype has at least ten counts. The CDR3 reads CAWTQGQGTEETQYF. The CDR3 bases are TGTGCCTGGACGCAGGGACAGGGGACTGAGGAGACCCAGTACTTC. This chain links TRBV30 with TRBJ2-5; TRBD1 aligns across 10 bases. This CDR3 contains 15 residues. The V gene end was trimmed by 4 bases and the J gene end by 5 bases; junction bases not matched to a gene: 10. Germline V CDR1 and CDR2: GTSNPN, SVGIG (reference sequence).

This clonotype appeared a few times. The V and J genes are TRBV4-1 and TRBJ1-3; TRBD1 matches 8 bases. The CDR3 consists of 16 residues. The J segment lost 1 base and the V segment lost 4 bases, leaving 6 bases of the junction unmatched. CDR1 MGHRA and CDR2 YSYEKL come from the germline V gene. CDR3 in amino acids: CASSLPGQVSGNTIYF. The CDR3 nucleotides are TGCGCCAGCAGCCTACCGGGACAGGTGTCTGGAAACACCATATATTTT.

Many counts were recorded for this clonotype. The rearrangement uses TRBV4-2 and TRBJ1-4; possible D gene TRBD1, 6 bases. Germline CDR1 LGHNA, CDR2 YNFKEQ. The CDR3 is made up of 17 amino acids. The V end was cut by 0 bases, the J end by 5 bases, with 16 bases between. The DNA for the CDR3 is TGTGCCAGCAGCCAAGAGGGGACGCTCAGGGGCAATGAAAAACTGTTTTTT. Translated, it gives CASSQEGTLRGNEKLFF.

This chain joins TRBV29-1 and TRBJ2-1; D is uncertain. Trimming removed 3 bases at V and 8 bases at J, with 5 bases between. CDR1 and CDR2 (germline): SQVTM, ANQGSEA. The CDR3 has 10 residues. CDR3 in DNA: TGCAGCGTTGAGGTGGATGAGCAGTTCTTC. Protein sequence: CSVEVDEQFF.

Many counts were recorded for this clonotype. This chain links TRBV28 with TRBJ2-1; D is perhaps TRBD1 or TRBD2 (5 bases each). The CDR3 is 17 amino acids. Germline loops: CDR1 MDHEN, CDR2 SYDVKM. The germline V and J ends were trimmed by 2 bases and 8 bases, with 22 bases remaining between them. The CDR3 protein is CASSLGARDRPFDEQFF. The CDR3 DNA follows: TGTGCCAGCAGTTTAGGAGCCCGGGACCGACCCTTCGATGAGCAGTTCTTC.

The chain carries TRBV27 and TRBJ2-3, with TRBD2 as a possible D gene (5 bases). This CDR3 spans 16 amino acids. The V end lost 3 bases, the J end lost 2 bases, and 15 bases lay between the germline ends. Germline CDR1 is MNHEY and CDR2 is SMNVEV (reference sequence). The CDR3 reads CASSFVSGSYTDTQYF. DNA of the CDR3: TGTGCCAGCAGTTTCGTAAGCGGTTCTTACACAGATACGCAGTATTTT.

This chain uses TRBV10-3 with TRBJ2-3; 7 positions match TRBD2. Per the germline V gene, CDR1 is ENHRY and CDR2 is SYGVKD. This CDR3 is 13 amino acids long. In DNA form, the CDR3 reads TGTGCAGCGGGGCTGGGGGGCACAGATACGCAGTATTTT. This encodes CAAGLGGTDTQYF.

V usage is TRBV29-1 and J usage is TRBJ2-6; no firm D call. The V and J ends lost 2 bases and 1 base respectively, with 12 bases between them. This CDR3 has 16 residues. Germline assignment: CDR1 SQVTM and CDR2 ANQGSEA. The CDR3 DNA follows: TGCAGCGTTGAAACGGATGTTGGTTCTGGGGCCAACGTCCTGACTTTC. This codes for CSVETDVGSGANVLTF.

At least ten counts were recorded for this clonotype. The V call is TRBV7-2, the J call TRBJ2-3; the D is unclear. Germline assignment: CDR1 SGHTA and CDR2 FQGNSA. With 2 bases removed from V and 3 bases from J, the gap between germline ends came to 9 bases. CDR3 length: 14 amino acids. DNA for the CDR3: TGTGCCAGCAGCTTAAGTACACTGACAGATACGCAGTATTTT. Amino acids: CASSLSTLTDTQYF.